Below are 25 T cell receptor beta chains sequenced from a single sample in a study of T-cell memory formation after mild COVID-19. TCRdb reanalysed the 5' RACE reads using MiXCR and keeps one entry per CDR3 protein. This sample has 350,000 to 400,000 distinct CDR3 sequences, with roughly 20% found just once. The source material was PBMCs or a T cell subset sorted from them (not recorded which). Receptors originate from an adult woman who had mild COVID-19 (a few samples of this study predate the infection). Cell type and time point are not known.

This clonotype was seen more than once but under ten times. J is TRBJ1-2 and V is TRBV6-2 or TRBV6-3, with 7 nucleotides matching TRBD1. The CDR3 totals 15 residues. V trimming: 4 bases; J trimming: 0 bases; junction bases outside the gene matches: 5. Germline loops: CDR1 MNHEY, CDR2 SVGEGT. CDR3 loop: CASSSTGQSNYGYTF. The CDR3 nucleotides are TGTGCCAGCAGTTCCACGGGACAGTCTAACTATGGCTACACCTTC.

This sequence joins TRBV9 and TRBJ2-7; no definite D call. V lost 4 bases, J lost 3 bases, and 17 bases lay in between. The CDR3 is 15 amino acids. Germline values: CDR1 SGDLS, CDR2 YYNGEE. CDR3: CASSPHPGPSYEQYF. Here the CDR3 DNA reads TGTGCCAGCAGCCCTCACCCGGGTCCGAGCTACGAGCAGTACTTC. Complete variable domain (other parts from reference TRBV9 and TRBJ2-7): DSGVTQTPKHLITATGQRVTLRCSPRSGDLSVYWYQQSLDQGLQFLIQYYNGEERAKGNILERFSAQQFPDLHSELNLSSLELGDSALYFCASSPHPGPSYEQYFGPGTRLTVT.

The V and J genes are TRBV7-2 and TRBJ2-3; 9 bases are shared with TRBD2. Germline values: CDR1 SGHTA, CDR2 FQGNSA. V lost 5 bases, J lost 4 bases, and 16 bases stayed unmatched. The CDR3 loop spans 18 amino acids. For the CDR3, the DNA is TGTGCCAGCAGCACCCACCTCGCAGCGGGAGGTAGGGCAGATACGCAGTATTTT. Protein: CASSTHLAAGGRADTQYF.

This chain links TRBV5-1 with TRBJ2-7; D assignment may be TRBD1 or TRBD2 (5 bases each). With 2 bases removed from V and 4 bases from J, the gap between germline ends came to 13 bases. Per the germline V gene, CDR1 is SGHRS and CDR2 is YFSETQ. CDR3 length: 14 residues. CDR3 nucleotide sequence: TGCGCCAGCAGCTTACGGGGACCCGCGTACGAGCAGTACTTC. Amino acids: CASSLRGPAYEQYF. Full variable domain (remainder filled in from reference TRBV5-1 and TRBJ2-7): KAGVTQTPRYLIKTRGQQVTLSCSPISGHRSVSWYQQTPGQGLQFLFEYFSETQRNKGNFPGRFSGRQFSNSRSEMNVSTLELGDSALYLCASSLRGPAYEQYFGPGTRLTVT.

This sequence joins TRBV18 and TRBJ2-5, with 13 bases identical to TRBD2. CDR1 KGHSH and CDR2 LQKENI come from the germline V gene. The CDR3 covers 16 residues. The V segment lost 3 bases and the J segment 5 bases; nucleotides outside the gene matches: 6. CDR3 DNA: TGTGCCAGCTCACCGCGGACTAGCGGGAGCCGGGAGACCCAGTACTTC. Its protein product is CASSPRTSGSRETQYF.

This chain connects TRBV12-3 or TRBV12-4 to TRBJ1-2; 8 nucleotides align to TRBD1. Trimming removed 6 bases from V and 8 bases from J; junction bases left unmatched: 8. This CDR3 region has 13 residues. CDR3 region: CASRLQGARGYTF. CDR3 nucleotide sequence: TGTGCCAGCAGGCTCCAGGGGGCACGGGGCTACACCTTC.

This clonotype was counted many times. The chain joins TRBV4-1 to TRBJ1-2; D uncertain. The CDR3 runs 13 residues. The germline gives CDR1 MGHRA, CDR2 YSYEKL. V lost 1 base and J lost 4, with 7 bases in between. CDR3 DNA: TGCGCCAGCAGCCAAGTAGGGATCTATGGCTACACCTTC. This gives the protein CASSQVGIYGYTF.

V is TRBV27 and J is TRBJ2-3, with D possibly matching TRBD1 (5 bases). The CDR3 covers 13 residues. V lost 3 bases to trimming and J lost 7 bases, with 11 bases between them. From germline, CDR1 is MNHEY and CDR2 SMNVEV (reference sequence). CDR3 loop: CASSLGRQNTQYF. Written as DNA, the CDR3 is TGTGCCAGCAGTTTGGGCAGACAGAATACGCAGTATTTT.

This clonotype has more than one count but fewer than ten. The rearrangement joins TRBV29-1 to TRBJ2-1, with D maybe TRBD2 (5 bases). The CDR3 has 15 amino acids. Germline V gives CDR1 SQVTM, CDR2 ANQGSEA. Trimming pared 3 bases from V and 1 base from J, leaving 13 bases between. As DNA, the CDR3 is TGCAGCGTTGACCCCGGACTTTTTTCCTACAATGAGCAGTTCTTC. Translation gives CSVDPGLFSYNEQFF.

This clonotype was seen a handful of times. The chain combines TRBV19 with TRBJ1-5, with D unclear. Trimming shortened V by 3 bases and J by 4 bases, and 7 bases separated the two germline ends. CDR3 length: 13 residues. CDR1 is LNHDA and CDR2 is SQIVND in the germline V gene (reference sequence). In nucleotides, the CDR3 is TGTGCCAGTAGTATTATGGGGAATCAGCCCCAGCATTTT. As protein: CASSIMGNQPQHF.

The chain recombines TRBV4-1 with TRBJ2-5; perhaps TRBD2 as D (5 bases). V gave up 0 bases and J gave up 5 bases, with 13 bases separating them. The CDR3 is 15 amino acids. Germline V gene lookup returns CDR1 MGHRA and CDR2 YSYEKL. In DNA, the CDR3 is TGCGCCAGCAGCCAAGAGACGGGATTGGGCGAGACCCAGTACTTC. It specifies CASSQETGLGETQYF.

The chain combines TRBV15 with TRBJ2-2, with 9 bases fitting TRBD2. Per the germline V gene, CDR1 is LNHNV and CDR2 is YYDKDF (reference sequence). The CDR3 has 17 amino acids. Losses at the gene ends were 0 bases for V and 4 bases for J; bases not matched to a gene: 6. The CDR3 sequence: CATSRERGGRATGELFF. The CDR3 DNA sequence: TGTGCCACCAGCAGAGAGCGGGGCGGGAGGGCCACCGGGGAGCTGTTTTTT.

Only a few counts were recorded for this clonotype. The V gene is TRBV5-1, the J gene TRBJ2-3; 8 positions agree with TRBD2. The CDR3 runs 16 residues. V dropped 2 bases and J dropped 2; count of bases not matched to a gene: 7. Germline lookup yields CDR1 SGHRS and CDR2 YFSETQ. CDR3 in amino acids: CASSFGGTRLTDTQYF. The CDR3 nucleotides are TGCGCCAGCAGCTTCGGTGGGACTAGGCTCACAGATACGCAGTATTTT.

The gene calls are TRBV7-6 and TRBJ1-1, with 10 bases aligning to TRBD1. CDR3 length: 13 residues. V lost 1 base to trimming and J lost 11 bases; unmatched junction nucleotides: 4. Germline V CDR1 and CDR2: SGHVS, FNYEAQ. The CDR3 here is CASSLGQGARAFF. The DNA of the CDR3 is TGTGCCAGCAGCTTAGGACAGGGGGCGAGGGCTTTCTTT.

This chain uses TRBV30 with TRBJ1-2, with D possibly matching TRBD1 (6 bases). Deletions cut 4 bases from V and 0 bases from J, with 12 bases between. Germline V gene data show CDR1 as GTSNPN and CDR2 as SVGIG (reference sequence). CDR3 length: 14 residues. The CDR3, as DNA: TGTGCCTGGACCTCGACAGGAGCTAACTATGGCTACACCTTC. It specifies CAWTSTGANYGYTF.

The chain uses TRBV7-2 and TRBJ2-3; a possible D gene is TRBD2 (5 bases). Germline-derived CDR1 and CDR2 are SGHTA and FQGNSA. V was cut by 0 bases and J by 5 bases, with 12 bases left in between. The CDR3 consists of 15 residues. Written as DNA, the CDR3 is TGTGCCAGCAGCTTAGCTAGAGGGAGCGGAGATACGCAGTATTTT. Residues: CASSLARGSGDTQYF. The full variable domain, in which reference TRBV7-2 and TRBJ2-3 provide the parts outside the CDR3, is GAGVSQSPSNKVTEKGKDVELRCDPISGHTALYWYRQSLGQGLEFLIYFQGNSAPDKSGLPSDRFSAERTGGSVSTLTIQRTQQEDSAVYLCASSLARGSGDTQYFGPGTRLTVL.

This chain joins TRBV11-2 and TRBJ2-7, with TRBD2 matching 9 bases. CDR1 is SGHAT, CDR2 FQNNGV, per germline. Unmatched junction bases numbered 9, after V lost 4 bases and J lost 5 bases. The CDR3 spans 15 residues. CDR3 sequence (DNA): TGTGCCAGCAGCTCTCCGGGACTAGCATTACACGAGCAGTACTTC. Translated: CASSSPGLALHEQYF.

This clonotype was seen a few times. J is TRBJ2-7 and V is TRBV27; D is uncertain. The CDR3 runs 13 residues. The germline CDR1 and CDR2 sequences are MNHEY and SMNVEV (reference sequence). V was pared by 6 bases and J by 2 bases, with 11 bases between. CDR3 in amino acids: CASSLFQAYEQYF. The CDR3 nucleotides read TGTGCCAGCAGCCTCTTCCAGGCCTACGAGCAGTACTTC.

V usage is TRBV7-3 and J usage is TRBJ2-2, with D possibly being TRBD1 (6 bases). The CDR3 covers 16 residues. The V end was cut by 1 base, the J end by 6 bases, with 15 bases between. The germline V gene encodes CDR1 SGHTA and CDR2 FQGTGA. Here the CDR3 DNA reads TGTGCCAGCAGCTTAAATGGCAGGGGTGTCGCCGGGGAGCTGTTTTTT. It encodes CASSLNGRGVAGELFF.

The table lists this clonotype with many counts. The chain joins TRBV5-1 to TRBJ2-5; D may be TRBD1 or TRBD2 (6 bases each). Trimming pared 1 base from V and 5 bases from J, leaving 12 bases between. Germline CDR1 reads SGHRS; CDR2 reads YFSETQ. The CDR3 is 14 amino acids. CDR3 sequence reads: CASSLNGGPETQYF. Written as DNA, the CDR3 is TGCGCCAGCAGCTTGAACGGGGGCCCGGAGACCCAGTACTTC.

This clonotype was recorded a few times. The chain carries TRBV20-1 and TRBJ2-1; TRBD2 matches 12 bases. V trimming: 5 bases; J trimming: 8 bases; junction bases outside the gene matches: 10. Germline lookup yields CDR1 DFQATT and CDR2 SNEGSKA (reference sequence). The CDR3 totals 15 residues. The CDR3 sequence: CSAGGTSGRRDEQFF. The CDR3, as DNA: TGCAGTGCTGGGGGAACTAGCGGGAGGAGGGATGAGCAGTTCTTC.

This clonotype appeared a few times. This rearrangement joins TRBV7-9 to TRBJ2-1; the match to TRBD1 covers 12 bases. The CDR3 has 15 amino acids. The germline CDR1 and CDR2 sequences are SEHNR and FQNEAQ (reference sequence). J was trimmed by 6 bases and V by 5 bases; bases with no gene match: 5. In DNA, the CDR3 is TGTGCCAGCAGCCTCCGGGACAGGGGGCTCAATGAGCAGTTCTTC. Protein sequence: CASSLRDRGLNEQFF. Using reference TRBV7-9 and TRBJ2-1 for the parts outside the CDR3, the full variable domain is DTGVSQNPRHKITKRGQNVTFRCDPISEHNRLYWYRQTLGQGPEFLTYFQNEAQLEKSRLLSDRFSAERPKGSFSTLEIQRTEQGDSAMYLCASSLRDRGLNEQFFGPGTRLTVL.

This clonotype was counted at least ten times. The chain employs TRBV11-1 and TRBJ2-1, with 14 bases fitting TRBD2. V was pared by 4 bases and J by 0 bases, with 5 bases of the junction left unmatched. The CDR3 totals 18 residues. Germline V gene sequence: CDR1 SGHAT, CDR2 FQDESV (reference sequence). CDR3 loop: CASSSGTSGGRSYNEQFF. The CDR3 coding sequence is TGTGCCAGCAGCTCAGGGACTAGCGGGGGCCGCTCCTACAATGAGCAGTTCTTC.

This clonotype was counted only a few times. This sequence joins TRBV4-1 and TRBJ1-1, with 7 bases identical to TRBD1. V trimming: 0 bases; J trimming: 5 bases; junction bases outside the gene matches: 3. This CDR3 is built from 14 residues. From germline, CDR1 is MGHRA and CDR2 YSYEKL. CDR3 sequence reads: CASSQDHRGTEAFF. The CDR3 DNA sequence: TGCGCCAGCAGCCAAGATCACAGGGGTACTGAAGCTTTCTTT.

The CDR3 nucleotides read TGTGCCAGCAGCCCTCCGACAGTTCAGCTAGCCAAAAACATTCAGTACTTC. It translates to CASSPPTVQLAKNIQYF. The chain combines TRBV7-9 with TRBJ2-4; tentatively, D is TRBD1 (5 bases). Trimming took off 5 bases at V and 0 bases at J, with 17 bases between the two ends. Germline CDR1 is SEHNR and CDR2 is FQNEAQ (reference sequence). This CDR3 contains 17 residues.